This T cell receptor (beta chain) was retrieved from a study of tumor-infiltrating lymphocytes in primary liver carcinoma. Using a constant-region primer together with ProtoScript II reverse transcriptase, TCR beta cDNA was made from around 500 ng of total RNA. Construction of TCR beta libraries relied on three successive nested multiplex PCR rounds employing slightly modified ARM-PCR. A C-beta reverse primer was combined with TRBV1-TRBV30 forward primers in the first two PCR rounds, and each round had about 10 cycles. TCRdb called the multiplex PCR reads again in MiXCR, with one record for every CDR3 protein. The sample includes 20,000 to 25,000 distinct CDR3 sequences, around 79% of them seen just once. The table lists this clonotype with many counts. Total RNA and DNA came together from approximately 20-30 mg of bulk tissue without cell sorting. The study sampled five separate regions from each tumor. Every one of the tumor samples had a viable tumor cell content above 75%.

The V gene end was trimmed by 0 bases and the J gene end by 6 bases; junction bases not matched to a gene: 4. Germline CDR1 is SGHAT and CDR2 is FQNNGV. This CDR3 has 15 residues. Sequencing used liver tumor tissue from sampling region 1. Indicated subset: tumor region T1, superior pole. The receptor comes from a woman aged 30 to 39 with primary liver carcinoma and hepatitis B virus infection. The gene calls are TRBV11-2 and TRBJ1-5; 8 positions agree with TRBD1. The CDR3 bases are TGTGCCAGCAGCTTAGACGGGACAGGTTTTCAGCCCCAGCATTTT. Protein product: CASSLDGTGFQPQHF.